The clone carrying this T cell receptor (beta chain) has only a few counts. Study processing details: Estimated nucleated cell counts came from reference gene primer amplification. Assay: immunoSEQ multiplex PCR; the TCRdb copy retains only in-frame clones and omits some. V and J calls and clone size are copied from that table; D and trimming were computed from the DNA. Of roughly 90,000 clones in the sample, approximately 85% were seen once. This entry comes from a study of blood T cell repertoires in COVID-19. At the level of the study: Sources were T cells, B-cell-depleted T cells, or PBMCs; the material itself was cDNA or gDNA.

Germline CDR1 is MGHRA and CDR2 is YSYEKL. CDR3 length: 17 residues. Trimming cost V 1 base and J 7 bases, with 23 bases left between them. Sequenced sample: peripheral blood. The chain joins TRBV4-1 to TRBJ2-7; D might be TRBD1 (5 bases). The receptor's source is a human donor in a cohort sampled during active COVID-19. The CDR3 spells CASSQALPAGITWEQYF. The CDR3 nucleotides read TGCGCCAGCAGCCAAGCCCTCCCTGCAGGGATCACTTGGGAGCAGTACTTC.